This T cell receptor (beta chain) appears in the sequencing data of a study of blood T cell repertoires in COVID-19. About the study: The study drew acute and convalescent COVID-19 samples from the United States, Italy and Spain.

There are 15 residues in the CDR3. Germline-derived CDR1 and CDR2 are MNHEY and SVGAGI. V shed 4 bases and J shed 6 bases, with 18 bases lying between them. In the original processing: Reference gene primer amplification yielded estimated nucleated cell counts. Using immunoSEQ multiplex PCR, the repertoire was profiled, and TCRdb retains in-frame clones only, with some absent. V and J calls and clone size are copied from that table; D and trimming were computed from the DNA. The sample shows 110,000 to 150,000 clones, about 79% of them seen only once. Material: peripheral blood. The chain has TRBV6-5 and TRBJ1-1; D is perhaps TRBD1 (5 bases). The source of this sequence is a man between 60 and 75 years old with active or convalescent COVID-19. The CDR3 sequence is CASSSPGGGLAEAFF. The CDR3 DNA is TGTGCCAGCAGTTCTCCGGGGGGAGGTCTGGCTGAAGCTTTCTTT.